This TCR beta chain was retrieved from a study of CXCR3-negative and CXCR3-positive naive CD8 T cells. Study observations and caveats: CXCR3-positive naive cells carried more hydrophobic TRB CDR3s than CXCR3-negative naive cells did. Diversity in memory CD8+ cells fell much lower than the comparably high levels seen in both naive subsets. TRBV-TRBJ usage was alike in naive CXCR3-negative and CXCR3-positive cells but differed in memory cells.

The authors gated naive CD8+ T cells as CD45RO-CCR7+CD27+CD95-. Researchers prepared the TRB cDNA libraries using 5' RACE with UMI labels. TCRdb re-called the 5' RACE reads; one entry per CDR3 protein, DNA not given. The sample table sets out about 63,000 distinct CDR3 sequences. Remarks on this clonotype: Its antigen is unidentified.

CDR1 is SGHRS and CDR2 is YFSETQ in the germline V gene. This CDR3 is 20 amino acids long. The TCR comes from a human donor in good health. Some clones in this sample may be carry-over from other donors' samples. The sequencing sample was made of naive CXCR3+ CD8+ T cells from blood. Regarding subset: CD45RO-CCR7+CD27+CD95- naive CD8+ T cells expressing CXCR3 (TNR3+). V is TRBV5-1 and J is TRBJ2-7; TCRdb's D gene call, TRBD1, goes unchecked for lack of DNA. The CDR3 sequence is CASSLSVPGQGVTGSDGTTF.